The 6 T cell receptor beta chains below were found in one sample sequenced in a study of blood T cell repertoires in COVID-19. Libraries were prepared by immunoSEQ multiplex PCR; TCRdb keeps only in-frame clonotypes and omits some of them. The table has 200,000 or so clones, approximately 92% seen once; the top ten hold under 3.5%. Sequenced input: PBMCs or T cells enriched from blood (not recorded which). The receptors were gathered from a woman in her late teens or twenties in a cohort exposed to, infected with or recovered from COVID-19 (not recorded which).

The CDR3, as DNA: TGTGCCAGCACCACCCCAGGTCGTAGCAATCAGCCCCAGCATTTT. Protein sequence: CASTTPGRSNQPQHF. The chain combines TRBV28 with TRBJ1-5, with D unclear. The CDR3 sequence is 15 residues long. The ends were cut back, 7 bases at V and 0 bases at J, with 13 bases in the middle. CDR1 MDHEN and CDR2 SYDVKM come from the germline V gene.

This chain joins TRBV7-3 and TRBJ1-5; 7 bases fit TRBD1. Germline V gives CDR1 SGHTA, CDR2 FQGTGA. The CDR3 totals 12 residues. V was clipped by 2 bases and J by 9 bases; unmatched bases: 1. The CDR3 DNA reads TGTGCCAGCAGCTTACAGGGGGGGCCCCAGCATTTT. Its translation is CASSLQGGPQHF. Using reference TRBV7-3 and TRBJ1-5 for the parts outside the CDR3, the full variable domain is GAGVSQTPSNKVTEKGKYVELRCDPISGHTALYWYRQSLGQGPEFLIYFQGTGAADDSGLPNDRFFAVRPEGSVSTLKIQRTERGDSAVYLCASSLQGGPQHFGDGTRLSIL.

V is TRBV3-1 (or the pseudogene TRBV3-2) and J is TRBJ1-1; D is unclear. The CDR3 sequence is 11 residues long. The ends were cut back, 3 bases at V and 6 bases at J, with 5 bases in the middle. CDR1 is LGHDT, CDR2 YNNKEL, per germline (reference sequence). CDR3 sequence: CASSQGPEAFF. Here the CDR3 DNA reads TGTGCCAGCAGCCAGGGCCCTGAAGCTTTCTTT.

This chain links TRBV4-2 with TRBJ2-3; tentative D call: TRBD2 (5 bases). The CDR3 is 16 amino acids. V was cut by 0 bases and J by 2 bases, with 12 bases left in between. Germline values: CDR1 LGHNA, CDR2 YNFKEQ. CDR3 sequence (DNA): TGTGCCAGCAGCCAAGATGACGGGGAGCCCACAGATACGCAGTATTTT. Translating gives CASSQDDGEPTDTQYF.

This clone was picked up one time. The V and J genes are TRBV3-1 (or the pseudogene TRBV3-2) and TRBJ1-2, with 9 bases matching TRBD1. There are 18 residues in the CDR3. Germline values: CDR1 LGHDT, CDR2 YNNKEL (reference sequence). V dropped 0 bases and J dropped 7; count of bases not matched to a gene: 15. The CDR3 sequence is CASSQDLTGTGIGSGYTF. CDR3 nucleotide sequence: TGTGCCAGCAGCCAAGACCTCACCGGGACAGGGATAGGGAGTGGCTACACCTTC.

This clone was observed a single time. The chain is built from TRBV3-1 (or the pseudogene TRBV3-2) and TRBJ2-5; a weak D match, TRBD2 (6 bases). The CDR3 runs 14 residues. The V and J ends lost 2 bases and 5 bases respectively, with 12 bases between them. The germline V gene encodes CDR1 LGHDT and CDR2 YNNKEL (reference sequence). The CDR3: CASSQRRAGETQYF. The CDR3 DNA reads as TGTGCCAGCAGCCAACGGAGAGCGGGTGAGACCCAGTACTTC.